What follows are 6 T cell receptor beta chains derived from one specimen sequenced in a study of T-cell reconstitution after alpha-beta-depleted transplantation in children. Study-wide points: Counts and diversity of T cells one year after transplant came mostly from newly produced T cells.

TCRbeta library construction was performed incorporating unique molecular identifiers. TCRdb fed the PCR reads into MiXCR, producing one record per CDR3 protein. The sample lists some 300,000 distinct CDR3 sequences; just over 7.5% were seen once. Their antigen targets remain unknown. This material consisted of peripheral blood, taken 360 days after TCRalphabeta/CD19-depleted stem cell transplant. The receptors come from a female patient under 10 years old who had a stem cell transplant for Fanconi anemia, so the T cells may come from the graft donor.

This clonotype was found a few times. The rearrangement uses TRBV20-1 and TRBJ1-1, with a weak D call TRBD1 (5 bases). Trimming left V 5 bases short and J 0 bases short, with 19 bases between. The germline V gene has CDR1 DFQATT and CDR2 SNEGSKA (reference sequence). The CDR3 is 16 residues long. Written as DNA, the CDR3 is TGCAGTGCTGGCCTCCTCTTGACAGTTATGAACACTGAAGCTTTCTTT. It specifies CSAGLLLTVMNTEAFF.

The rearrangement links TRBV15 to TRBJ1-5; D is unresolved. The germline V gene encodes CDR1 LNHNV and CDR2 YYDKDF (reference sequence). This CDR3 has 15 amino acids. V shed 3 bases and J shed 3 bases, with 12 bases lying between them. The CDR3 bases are TGTGCCACCAGCAGGTCTCGGGGTTACAATCAGCCCCAGCATTTT. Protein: CATSRSRGYNQPQHF.

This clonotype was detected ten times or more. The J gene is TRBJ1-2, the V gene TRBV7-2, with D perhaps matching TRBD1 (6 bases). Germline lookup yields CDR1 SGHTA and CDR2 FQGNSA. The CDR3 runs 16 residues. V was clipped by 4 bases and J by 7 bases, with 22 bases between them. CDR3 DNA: TGTGCCAGCAGCTCCCCGGGACACCTTTTGTTGGGTGGCTACACCTTC. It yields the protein CASSSPGHLLLGGYTF. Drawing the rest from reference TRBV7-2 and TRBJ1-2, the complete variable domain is GAGVSQSPSNKVTEKGKDVELRCDPISGHTALYWYRQSLGQGLEFLIYFQGNSAPDKSGLPSDRFSAERTGGSVSTLTIQRTQQEDSAVYLCASSSPGHLLLGGYTFGSGTRLTVV.

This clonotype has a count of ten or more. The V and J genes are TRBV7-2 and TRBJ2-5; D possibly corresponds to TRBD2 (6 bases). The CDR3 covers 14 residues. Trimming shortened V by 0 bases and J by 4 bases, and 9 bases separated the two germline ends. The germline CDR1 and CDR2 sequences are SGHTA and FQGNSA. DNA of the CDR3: TGTGCCAGCAGCTTAGCGGGCGGGGTAGAGACCCAGTACTTC. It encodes CASSLAGGVETQYF.

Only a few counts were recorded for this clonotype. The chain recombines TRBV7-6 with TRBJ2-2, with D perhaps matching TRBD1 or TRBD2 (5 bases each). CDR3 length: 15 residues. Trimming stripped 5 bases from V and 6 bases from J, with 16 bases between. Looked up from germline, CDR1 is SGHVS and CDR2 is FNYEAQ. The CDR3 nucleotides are TGTGCCAGCAGCCTCGGGACCAGCCAATCCGGGGAGCTGTTTTTT. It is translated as CASSLGTSQSGELFF. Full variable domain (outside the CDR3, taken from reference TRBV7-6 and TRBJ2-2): GAGVSQSPRYKVTKRGQDVALRCDPISGHVSLYWYRQALGQGPEFLTYFNYEAQQDKSGLPNDRFSAERPEGSISTLTIQRTEQRDSAMYRCASSLGTSQSGELFFGEGSRLTVL.

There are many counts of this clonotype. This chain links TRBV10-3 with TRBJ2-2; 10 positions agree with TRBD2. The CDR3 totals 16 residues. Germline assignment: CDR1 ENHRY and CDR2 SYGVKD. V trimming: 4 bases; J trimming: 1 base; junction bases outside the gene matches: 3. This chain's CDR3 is CAISGGLAMNTGELFF. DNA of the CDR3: TGTGCCATCAGTGGGGGACTAGCGATGAACACCGGGGAGCTGTTTTTT.